This T cell receptor beta chain derives from a study of shared clonotypes between healthy human individuals. Looking at the study overall: CD4 naive and CD4 memory each took three plates per donor, while CD8 naive took two and CD8 memory one.

Germline loops: CDR1 SGDLS, CDR2 YYNGEE. V was clipped by 4 bases and J by 4 bases; unmatched bases: 6. CDR3 size: 15 residues. Naive CD8 cells were CD45RO-negative, positively selected for CCR7, excluding terminally differentiated effector memory CD45RA+ cells. A remark on this clone: Its antigen is currently unknown.

Each subset's genomic DNA was shared equally among a number of immunoSEQ plates. Assay used: immunoSEQ multiplex PCR; TCRdb lists only in-frame clones, some missing. In the table there are some 2.1 million clones, around 96% of which are singletons. Study results and caveats: The study generally estimated greater richness for naive than memory subsets. Collection of samples was limited to blood; tissue repertoires likely differ.

The chain combines TRBV9 with TRBJ2-1; TRBD2 matches 9 bases. The TCR originated in a man aged 18 to 30 in good health. Material for sequencing was naive CD8+ T cells sorted from blood. The CDR3 here is CASSFLAGAYNEQFF. In DNA, the CDR3 is TGTGCCAGCAGCTTTTTAGCGGGAGCATACAATGAGCAGTTCTTC.